Sequencing of this T cell receptor beta chain was carried out in a study of blood T cell repertoires in COVID-19. Study overall: The origin of the acute and convalescent COVID-19 samples was the United States, Italy and Spain. Sources were T cells, B-cell-depleted T cells, or PBMCs; the material itself was cDNA or gDNA.

Per the authors' pipeline: Reference gene primer amplification gave nucleated cell count estimates. Clones were read by immunoSEQ multiplex PCR, and TCRdb kept only the in-frame ones, dropping some. The DNA was the basis for D and trimming; V, J and clone size are from that table. Of 310,000 or so clones in the sample, approximately 86% were seen once. This CDR3 comprises 15 residues. Unmatched junction bases numbered 5, after V lost 0 bases and J lost 8 bases. Germline values: CDR1 SGHTA, CDR2 FQGTGA. This sequence originates from a man aged 70-80 years with acute or convalescent COVID-19. Sequenced input: peripheral blood. The V call is TRBV7-3, the J call TRBJ2-1; TRBD2 aligns across 9 bases. Here the CDR3 DNA reads TGTGCCAGCAGCTTAACTGCGGGACTAGCCTATGAGCAGTTCTTC. Translation gives CASSLTAGLAYEQFF. Based on the CDR3 plus reference TRBV7-3 and TRBJ2-1, the full variable domain is GAGVSQTPSNKVTEKGKYVELRCDPISGHTALYWYRQSLGQGPEFLIYFQGTGAADDSGLPNDRFFAVRPEGSVSTLKIQRTERGDSAVYLCASSLTAGLAYEQFFGPGTRLTVL.